The T cell receptor (beta chain) described here comes from a study of cytomegalovirus exposure and HLA in healthy donors. Study-wide findings and caveats: The study put 150 or so TCR beta chains on its list as cytomegalovirus-associated. Cytomegalovirus status, reportedly, was diagnosed with high specificity and sensitivity by the classifier.

Method: immunoSEQ multiplex PCR; TCRdb's copy keeps in-frame clones and lacks some. The sample includes over 120,000 clones, about 94% of them seen just once. A word on this clone: Its specificity is not known.

This sequence was found in a man between 18 and 29 years old in good health and CMV-seropositive. The specimen was PBMCs.

The DNA for the CDR3 is TGCAGCGTTGAGCGACAGGACAGAAAGGGGGCCCGGCAGTACTTC. Its translation is CSVERQDRKGARQYF. This chain links TRBV29-1 with TRBJ2-7; 7 positions match TRBD1. J gave up 9 bases and V 3 bases, and 17 bases lay outside the gene matches. Germline CDR1 SQVTM, CDR2 ANQGSEA. The CDR3 covers 15 residues.